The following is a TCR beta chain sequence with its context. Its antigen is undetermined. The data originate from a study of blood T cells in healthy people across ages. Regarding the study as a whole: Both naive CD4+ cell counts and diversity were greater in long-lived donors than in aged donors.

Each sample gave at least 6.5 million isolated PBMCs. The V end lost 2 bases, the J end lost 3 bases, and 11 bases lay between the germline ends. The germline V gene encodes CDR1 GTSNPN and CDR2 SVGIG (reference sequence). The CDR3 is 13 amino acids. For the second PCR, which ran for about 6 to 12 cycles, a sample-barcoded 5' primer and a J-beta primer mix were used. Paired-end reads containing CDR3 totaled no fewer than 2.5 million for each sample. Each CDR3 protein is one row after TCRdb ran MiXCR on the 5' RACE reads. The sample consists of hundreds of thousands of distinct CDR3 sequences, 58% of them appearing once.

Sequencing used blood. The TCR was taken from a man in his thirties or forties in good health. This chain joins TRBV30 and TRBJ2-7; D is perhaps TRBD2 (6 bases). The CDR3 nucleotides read TGTGCCTGGAGTATCGCGGGGAGCTACGAGCAGTACTTC. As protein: CAWSIAGSYEQYF.